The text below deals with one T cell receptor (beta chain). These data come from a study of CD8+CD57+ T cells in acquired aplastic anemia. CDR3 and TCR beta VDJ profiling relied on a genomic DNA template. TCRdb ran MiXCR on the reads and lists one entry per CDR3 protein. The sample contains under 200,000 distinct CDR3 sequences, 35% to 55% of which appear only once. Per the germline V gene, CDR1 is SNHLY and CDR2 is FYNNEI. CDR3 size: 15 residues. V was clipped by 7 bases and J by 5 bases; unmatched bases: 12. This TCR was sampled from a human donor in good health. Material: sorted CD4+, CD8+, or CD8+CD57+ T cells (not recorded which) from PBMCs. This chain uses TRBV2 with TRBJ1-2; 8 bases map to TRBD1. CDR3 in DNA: TGTGCCAGCACGGGACTCAGCACAGGGGGATATGGCTACACCTTC. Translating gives CASTGLSTGGYGYTF.